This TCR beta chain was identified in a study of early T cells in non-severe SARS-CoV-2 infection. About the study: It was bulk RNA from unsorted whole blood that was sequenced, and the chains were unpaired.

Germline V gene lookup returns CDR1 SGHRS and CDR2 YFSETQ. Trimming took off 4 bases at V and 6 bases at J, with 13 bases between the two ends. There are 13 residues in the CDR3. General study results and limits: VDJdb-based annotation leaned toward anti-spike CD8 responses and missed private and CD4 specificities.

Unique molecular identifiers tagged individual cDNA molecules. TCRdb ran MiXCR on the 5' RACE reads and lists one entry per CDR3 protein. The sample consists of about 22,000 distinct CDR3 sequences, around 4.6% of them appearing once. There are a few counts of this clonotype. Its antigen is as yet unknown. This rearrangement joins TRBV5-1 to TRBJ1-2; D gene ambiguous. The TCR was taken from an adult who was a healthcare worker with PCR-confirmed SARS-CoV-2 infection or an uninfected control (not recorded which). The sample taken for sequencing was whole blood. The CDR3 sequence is CASSPSEEDGYTF. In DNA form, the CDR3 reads TGCGCCAGCAGCCCCTCCGAGGAAGATGGCTACACCTTC.